Shown below are 19 T cell receptor beta chains from a single sample sequenced in a study of T cell responses to AZD1222 COVID-19 vaccine. Method: immunoSEQ multiplex PCR; TCRdb's copy keeps in-frame clones and lacks some. The table shows around 110,000 clones, with 92% occurring only once. The sequences come from peripheral blood, collected on day 0 of AZD1222 vaccination. All receptors derive from an adult in good health.

Turning to this clone: Other nucleotide sequences in the sample specify the same CDR3. V usage is TRBV11-3 and J usage is TRBJ1-1; D is undetermined. Germline CDR1 and CDR2: SGHNT and YENEEA. Deletions cut 0 bases from V and 4 bases from J, with 0 bases between. The CDR3 spans 11 residues. For the CDR3, the DNA is TGTGCCAGCAGCTTAGACACTGAAGCTTTCTTT. Protein: CASSLDTEAFF.

The chain uses TRBV6-5 and TRBJ2-6, with D perhaps TRBD1 (6 bases). The CDR3 runs to 16 residues. Germline V lookup: CDR1 MNHEY, CDR2 SVGAGI. V lost 2 bases and J lost 0, with 8 bases in between. The CDR3 DNA reads TGTGCCAGCAGTTACGGACAGTTCTCTGGGGCCAACGTCCTGACTTTC. This translates into CASSYGQFSGANVLTF.

The chain links TRBV19 to TRBJ2-1; 8 bases align to TRBD1. V shed 5 bases, J shed 5 bases, and the junction held 14 bases outside the gene matches. The CDR3 extends over 17 amino acids. Germline values: CDR1 LNHDA, CDR2 SQIVND (reference sequence). The CDR3: CASSPQTGVGVNNEQFF. CDR3 in DNA: TGTGCCAGTAGTCCCCAGACAGGGGTGGGGGTGAACAATGAGCAGTTCTTC.

The chain couples TRBV28 to TRBJ1-6; tentative D call: TRBD1 (5 bases). Trimming shortened V by 3 bases and J by 10 bases, and 16 bases separated the two germline ends. Germline V gene lookup returns CDR1 MDHEN and CDR2 SYDVKM. CDR3 length equals 15 residues. The CDR3 DNA is TGTGCCAGCAGTTTGGCAGGGCCAAGCAACTCACCCCTCCACTTT. It translates to CASSLAGPSNSPLHF.

This chain connects TRBV2 to TRBJ2-4, with D perhaps given as TRBD1 or TRBD2 (7 bases each). This CDR3 spans 15 amino acids. V lost 3 bases, J lost 1 base, and 10 bases lay in between. In germline, CDR1 is SNHLY, CDR2 FYNNEI. The CDR3 loop is CASSDRGGAKNIQYF. DNA of the CDR3: TGTGCCAGCAGTGACAGGGGGGGGGCCAAAAACATTCAGTACTTC.

This clone was recorded once. The chain links TRBV30 to TRBJ1-1, with a tentative D call TRBD1 (6 bases). CDR3 length: 14 residues. V lost 3 bases and J 0 bases, leaving 11 bases between the germline ends. Germline V CDR1 and CDR2: GTSNPN, SVGIG (reference sequence). The CDR3 spells CAWSPGQLNTEAFF. CDR3 nucleotide sequence: TGTGCCTGGAGCCCGGGACAACTGAACACTGAAGCTTTCTTT.

CDR3 sequence (DNA): TGTGCCAGCAGTGCAGGTGTCGTGTGGGGTGCGGGGCAGCCCCAGCATTTT. Its translation: CASSAGVVWGAGQPQHF. The rearrangement uses TRBV6-1 and TRBJ1-5; D unresolved. Germline loops: CDR1 MNHNS, CDR2 SASEGT. The CDR3 contains 17 residues. The V end lost 4 bases, the J end lost 7 bases, and 23 bases lay between the germline ends.

The chain couples TRBV7-2 to TRBJ1-2; TRBD1 is a possible D gene (5 bases). CDR1 is SGHTA and CDR2 is FQGNSA in the germline V gene. Trimming stripped 5 bases from V and 4 bases from J, with 17 bases between. The CDR3 contains 15 residues. The CDR3 protein is CASSPEGREGYGYTF. DNA of the CDR3: TGTGCCAGCAGCCCAGAAGGCAGGGAAGGCTATGGCTACACCTTC.

The chain recombines TRBV10-1 with TRBJ1-6; D call uncertain. Trimming left V 0 bases short and J 8 bases short, with 5 bases between. This CDR3 has 13 residues. CDR1 and CDR2 from the germline V gene are WNHNN and SYGVQD (reference sequence). The CDR3 is CASSESGYSPLHF. Here the CDR3 DNA reads TGCGCCAGCAGTGAGTCAGGGTATTCACCCCTCCACTTT.

V gene TRBV24-1 combines with J gene TRBJ2-3, with 12 positions matching TRBD2. Per germline, CDR1 KGHDR and CDR2 SFDVKD. With V trimmed by 4 bases and J by 2 bases, 3 bases remained unmatched. The CDR3 covers 16 residues. CDR3 coding DNA: TGTGCCACCAGTGACCGGACTAGCGGGATCACAGATACGCAGTATTTT. It yields the protein CATSDRTSGITDTQYF.

The CDR3 region has the DNA TGTGCCAGCAGTTCTGGACCTAGAGGGGCAATCAATCAGCCCCAGCATTTT. It is translated as CASSSGPRGAINQPQHF. The gene calls are TRBV6-2 or TRBV6-3 and TRBJ1-5, with TRBD1 as a possible D gene (5 bases). Trimming cost V 4 bases and J 3 bases, with 19 bases left between them. The CDR3 covers 17 residues. Germline loops: CDR1 MNHEY, CDR2 SVGEGT.

This clone was observed a single time. The chain employs TRBV19 and TRBJ1-4; 11 nucleotides match TRBD1. The germline CDR1 and CDR2 sequences are LNHDA and SQIVND (reference sequence). Trimming at V came to 5 bases and at J to 8 bases, leaving 7 bases not matched to a gene. This CDR3 contains 15 residues. CDR3 bases: TGTGCCAGTAGTTCCCGGCGGGACAGGGGGGAAAAACTGTTTTTT. It specifies CASSSRRDRGEKLFF.

The genes are TRBV9 and TRBJ1-1; D is unclear. The CDR3 spans 13 residues. CDR1 and CDR2 from the germline V gene are SGDLS and YYNGEE. V was clipped by 2 bases and J by 1 base, with 6 bases between them. The CDR3 region is CASSVSWNTEAFF. DNA for the CDR3: TGTGCCAGCAGCGTGTCCTGGAACACTGAAGCTTTCTTT. Using reference TRBV9 and TRBJ1-1 for the parts outside the CDR3, the full variable domain is DSGVTQTPKHLITATGQRVTLRCSPRSGDLSVYWYQQSLDQGLQFLIQYYNGEERAKGNILERFSAQQFPDLHSELNLSSLELGDSALYFCASSVSWNTEAFFGQGTRLTVV.

V usage is TRBV4-1 and J usage is TRBJ2-1; no clear D gene. This CDR3 spans 16 amino acids. CDR1 and CDR2 (germline): MGHRA, YSYEKL. The V gene lost 0 bases and the J gene lost 1 base, with 10 bases spanning the gap. CDR3 region: CASSQDPPGSYNEQFF. The CDR3 DNA follows: TGCGCCAGCAGCCAAGACCCCCCGGGTTCCTACAATGAGCAGTTCTTC.

The chain links TRBV7-6 to TRBJ1-3; no firm D call. The germline V gene has CDR1 SGHVS and CDR2 FNYEAQ. The V end lost 1 base, the J end lost 4 bases, and 8 bases lay between the germline ends. The CDR3 loop spans 14 amino acids. The CDR3 sequence: CASSLVVEGNTIYF. CDR3 DNA: TGTGCCAGCAGCTTAGTGGTGGAAGGAAACACCATATATTTT.

This clone was observed a single time. The CDR3 here is CASRNHGDTEAFF. The CDR3 DNA sequence: TGTGCCAGCAGAAACCACGGGGACACTGAAGCTTTCTTT. This chain links TRBV6-6 with TRBJ1-1, with D unclear. Trimming pared 6 bases from V and 3 bases from J, leaving 11 bases between. The germline V gene has CDR1 MNHNY and CDR2 SVGAGI (reference sequence). This CDR3 spans 13 amino acids.

The V gene is TRBV7-2, the J gene TRBJ1-5, with no clear D. The CDR3 is 13 amino acids. Germline CDR1 SGHTA, CDR2 FQGNSA. Trimming shortened V by 4 bases and J by 5 bases, and 9 bases separated the two germline ends. CDR3 loop: CASSSSTDQPQHF. As DNA, the CDR3 is TGTGCCAGCAGCTCTTCGACGGATCAGCCCCAGCATTTT.

The rearrangement links TRBV5-6 to TRBJ2-7; D possibly corresponds to TRBD1 (6 bases). Trimming pared 3 bases from V and 3 bases from J, leaving 10 bases between. Germline lookup yields CDR1 SGHDT and CDR2 YYEEEE. The CDR3 is 13 residues long. The CDR3: CASSSTGYYEQYF. DNA of the CDR3: TGTGCCAGCAGCTCGACAGGTTACTACGAGCAGTACTTC.

CDR3 in amino acids: CASSGTGAGANVLTF. CDR3 coding DNA: TGTGCCAGTAGTGGGACAGGGGCTGGGGCCAACGTCCTGACTTTC. V and J are TRBV19 and TRBJ2-6; 10 nucleotides align to TRBD1. With 5 bases clipped from V and 2 bases from J, the junction kept 0 bases outside the gene matches. CDR1 is LNHDA and CDR2 is SQIVND in the germline V gene (reference sequence). The CDR3 has 15 residues.